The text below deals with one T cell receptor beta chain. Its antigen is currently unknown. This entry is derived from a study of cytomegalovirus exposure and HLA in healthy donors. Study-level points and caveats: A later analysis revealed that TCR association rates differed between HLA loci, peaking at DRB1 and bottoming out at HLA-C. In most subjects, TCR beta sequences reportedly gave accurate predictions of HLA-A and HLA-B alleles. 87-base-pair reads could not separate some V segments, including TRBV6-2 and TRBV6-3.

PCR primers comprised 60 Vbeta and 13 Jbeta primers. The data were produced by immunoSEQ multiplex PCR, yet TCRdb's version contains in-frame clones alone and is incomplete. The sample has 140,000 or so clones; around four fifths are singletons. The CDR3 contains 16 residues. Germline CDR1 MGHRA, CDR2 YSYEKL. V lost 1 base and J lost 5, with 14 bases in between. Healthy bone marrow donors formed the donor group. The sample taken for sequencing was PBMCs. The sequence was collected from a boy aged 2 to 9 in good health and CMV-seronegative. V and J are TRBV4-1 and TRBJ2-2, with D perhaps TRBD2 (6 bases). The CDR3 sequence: CASSQVSRESTGELFF. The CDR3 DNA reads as TGCGCCAGCAGCCAAGTAAGTCGGGAGTCGACCGGGGAGCTGTTTTTT.